In its sample, the clone carrying this T cell receptor (beta chain) was seen many times. These data originate in a study of T cells in Graves' hyperthyroidism and ophthalmopathy. Template material for amplifying TCR beta CDR3 regions consisted of RNA transcripts. The HTBI set primed first-round TCR CDR3 RT-PCR. A single record per CDR3 protein comes from TCRdb applying MiXCR to the multiplex PCR reads. This table has approximately 400,000 distinct CDR3 sequences, about 20% appearing once. Germline V gives CDR1 MNHNS, CDR2 SASEGT. This CDR3 spans 14 amino acids. Trimming pared 9 bases from V and 4 bases from J, leaving 16 bases between.

The chain recombines TRBV6-1 with TRBJ1-3; no reliable D call. This clonotype originated in a woman younger than 30 with Graves' hyperthyroidism. Sequenced: blood. This chain's CDR3 is CARSSGKKGNTIYF. In nucleotides, the CDR3 is TGTGCCAGGAGCTCCGGGAAAAAAGGAAACACCATATATTTT.